The sequence of this T cell receptor (beta chain) was determined in a study of Graves' ophthalmopathy and Graves' hyperthyroidism. Study context: Absence of ophthalmopathy within 18 months of follow-up defined stable hyperthyroidism.

The table lists this clonotype with a count of one. A much larger clonotype is one base distant, so this may be a read error. Amplification of TCR beta CDR3 regions used RNA transcripts. Following a first-round RT-PCR that used HTBI primers, a second-round multiplex PCR was carried out. Via MiXCR, TCRdb re-called the multiplex PCR reads, giving one row per CDR3 protein. The sample records around 1.1 million distinct CDR3 sequences, 36% being singletons. Looked up from germline, CDR1 is LNHDA and CDR2 is SQIVND (reference sequence). The CDR3 loop spans 18 amino acids. This clonotype was obtained from an adult man with Graves' hyperthyroidism. This sequence joins TRBV19 and TRBJ2-6; possible D gene TRBD1, 6 bases. Sequenced: peripheral blood or thyroid tissue (not recorded which). This CDR3 is CASSIVRTGNSGANVPTF. The DNA for the CDR3 is TGTGCCAGTAGTATAGTTCGCACAGGGAACTCTGGGGCCAACGTCCCGACTTTC.